This T cell receptor (beta chain) came from a study of shared clonotypes between healthy human individuals. General observations from the study: In contrast to clonotypes shared by all four donors, non-shared clonotypes had lower generation probabilities.

Both subsets, CD45RA+ naive and CD45RA-negative memory, were split from the CD4+ cells. The V end was cut by 1 base, the J end by 2 bases, with 9 bases between. Germline V gene lookup returns CDR1 SGHAT and CDR2 FQNNGV. The CDR3 extends over 14 amino acids. It was across several immunoSEQ plates that each subset's genomic DNA was evenly split. Measured with immunoSEQ multiplex PCR; TCRdb has only the in-frame clones, and not every one. Seen here are a few hundred thousand clones, around 97% observed once, and the top ten hold about 0.06%. For this clone: Its antigen remains unidentified.

Sequencing used naive CD4+ T cells sorted from blood. Specified subset: CD45RA+ positively selected. The sequence derives from a woman in her twenties or thirties in good health. This sequence joins TRBV11-2 and TRBJ2-7; D may be TRBD2 (6 bases). This chain's CDR3 is CASSLGGAPYEQYF. In nucleotides, the CDR3 is TGTGCCAGCAGCTTAGGCGGGGCCCCCTACGAGCAGTACTTC.